The 3 T cell receptor beta chains listed next were all sequenced from one sample in a study of graft-versus-host responses after intestinal transplantation. Method: immunoSEQ multiplex PCR; TCRdb's copy keeps in-frame clones and lacks some. The table has about 97,000 clones, around nine tenths seen once. Sequenced material: PBMCs, taken approximately 420 days after intestinal transplant. The receptor source for this set is a human patient who received an intestinal transplant, so some T cells may come from the graft donor.

The CDR3 nucleotides read TGCGCCAGCAGCTTGCTGGGGCAAGACACTTATGGCTACACCTTC. It encodes CASSLLGQDTYGYTF. This chain joins TRBV5-1 and TRBJ1-2; D possibly corresponds to TRBD1 (5 bases). The CDR3 covers 15 residues. V lost 1 base to trimming and J lost 5 bases, with 15 bases between them. CDR1 is SGHRS and CDR2 is YFSETQ in the germline V gene.

The gene calls are TRBV7-9 and TRBJ1-4, with a weak D call TRBD1 (5 bases). The CDR3 extends over 13 amino acids. V was pared by 3 bases and J by 7 bases, with 9 bases between. Per the germline V gene, CDR1 is SEHNR and CDR2 is FQNEAQ (reference sequence). The CDR3 DNA sequence: TGTGCCAGCAGCTTGGGGGGTGGTGAAAAACTGTTTTTT. Translated: CASSLGGGEKLFF.

This clone appeared once. The chain links TRBV5-6 to TRBJ2-7; 10 bases are shared with TRBD2. From germline, CDR1 is SGHDT and CDR2 YYEEEE. V was pared by 0 bases and J by 5 bases, with 5 bases of the junction left unmatched. The CDR3 contains 15 residues. CDR3 bases: TGTGCCAGCAGCTTGGGTACTAGCGGGGACCACGAGCAGTACTTC. This gives the protein CASSLGTSGDHEQYF.